This T cell receptor beta chain originates from a study of chemoradiotherapy in HPV16-positive cancers. About the research overall: Candidate HPV-specific T-cell clones and common TCR motifs came from functional assays in a couple of HPV16-positive patients.

Worth noting for this clone: Antigen specificity is unknown.

The protocol was immunoSEQ multiplex PCR, while the TCRdb copy is restricted to in-frame clones and leaves out a portion. The table records approximately 27,000 clones, more than 80% of them present only once. Repeated repertoire sampling spanned the course of chemoradiotherapy. Overall study results and limits: During treatment, candidate HPV-specific clones and E7-related motifs expanded in tumor. For HPV16-positive patients, expanding HPV-responsive T cells associated with longer recurrence-free survival.

V gave up 0 bases and J gave up 5 bases, with 13 bases separating them. The CDR3 is made up of 15 amino acids. In germline, CDR1 is SNHLY, CDR2 FYNNEI. This chain connects TRBV2 to TRBJ2-5, with D perhaps matching TRBD1 (6 bases). The specimen comprised blood, sampled from a patient who underwent chemoradiotherapy. The TCR comes from a human donor with HPV-associated anogenital cancer. This chain's CDR3 is CASSEANQGLETQYF. DNA of the CDR3: TGTGCCAGCAGTGAAGCAAATCAGGGGCTGGAGACCCAGTACTTC.